Included here is one T cell receptor (beta chain) sequence, with context. The CDR3 loop spans 18 amino acids. CDR1 is LNHDA, CDR2 SQIVND, per germline (reference sequence). Trimming removed 7 bases from V and 0 bases from J, with 22 bases in between. How the authors handled the data: Reference gene primer amplification yielded estimated nucleated cell counts. Here immunoSEQ multiplex PCR was the method, and the copy in TCRdb shows in-frame clones only, minus some. That table is the source of V, J and clone size, and D and trimming were worked out from the DNA. The sample carries tens of thousands of clones, 85% recorded once. This specimen belongs to a study of blood T cell repertoires in COVID-19. Study-wide context: Acute-phase and convalescent COVID-19 samples originated in the United States, Italy and Spain. T cells, B-cell-depleted T cells, or PBMCs supplied cDNA or gDNA.

The J gene is TRBJ1-5, the V gene TRBV19; the D gene is possibly TRBD1 (5 bases). Input material: peripheral blood. This sequence was found in a man older than 75 with acute or convalescent COVID-19. The CDR3 region has the DNA TGTGCCAGTACCCTCATGGCGGGGGTAGGACATAGCAATCAGCCCCAGCATTTT. This translates into CASTLMAGVGHSNQPQHF.